This T cell receptor (beta chain) emerged from a study of brain T cells in children with intractable seizures. Study results and caveats: Only CDR3 sequence similarity suggested viral specificity, without known HCMV serostatus. Pre- and post-surgery blood differed in depth, so pre-surgery absences may be undersampling.

This CDR3 region has 18 residues. The sequenced cases were selected for having the highest brain T cell transcript signatures. Patients received at least one anti-epileptic drug before surgery. The repertoire was sequenced with immunoSEQ multiplex PCR; TCRdb's copy has only in-frame clones and lacks some. The profile covers some 80,000 clones, with around nine tenths appearing a single time and around 24% taken by the ten largest. A note on this clone: Its matching antigen is unknown.

The clonotype originates from a girl aged 2 to 10 with Rasmussen encephalitis and intractable seizures. V is TRBV21-1 and J is TRBJ1-5; TRBD1 is the table's D call and was not checked against the DNA. TRBV21-1 is a listed pseudogene. This specimen was peripheral blood, taken at surgery. The CDR3 DNA follows: TGTGCCAGCAGCAAAGTACAGGGTCGGGACCCTAGCAATCAGCCCCAGCATTTT. This sequence encodes CASSKVQGRDPSNQPQHF.